This T cell receptor beta chain was sequenced in a study of CD8+CD57+ T cells in acquired aplastic anemia. About the study: Sorted CD4+ and CD8+ cells yielded 3 to 3.5 ug of DNA on average. Overall study findings and caveats: Common to patients and controls were roughly 30 CD8+ CDR3 sequences.

From germline, CDR1 is DFQATT and CDR2 SNEGSKA (reference sequence). Trimming left V 3 bases short and J 1 base short, with 12 bases between. The CDR3 has 14 residues. The use of genomic DNA as template underpinned the TCR beta VDJ and CDR3 profiling. From the reads, TCRdb called clonotypes with MiXCR, one entry per CDR3 protein. The data hold under 250,000 distinct CDR3 sequences, with more than 55% observed a single time. Before being chosen for sequencing, patients had shown CD8+CD57+ cell expansion by flow cytometry. Blood was sampled before the patients had received any therapy. A remark on this clonotype: Its cognate antigen is unknown.

V is TRBV20-1 and J is TRBJ1-1; TRBD1 is a possible D gene (6 bases). Material for sequencing was sorted CD4+, CD8+, or CD8+CD57+ T cells (not recorded which) from PBMCs. This clonotype was sampled from a human donor with aplastic anemia. CDR3 bases: TGCAGTGCTAGTTTGACGGGACAGAACACTGAAGCTTTCTTT. It translates to CSASLTGQNTEAFF.